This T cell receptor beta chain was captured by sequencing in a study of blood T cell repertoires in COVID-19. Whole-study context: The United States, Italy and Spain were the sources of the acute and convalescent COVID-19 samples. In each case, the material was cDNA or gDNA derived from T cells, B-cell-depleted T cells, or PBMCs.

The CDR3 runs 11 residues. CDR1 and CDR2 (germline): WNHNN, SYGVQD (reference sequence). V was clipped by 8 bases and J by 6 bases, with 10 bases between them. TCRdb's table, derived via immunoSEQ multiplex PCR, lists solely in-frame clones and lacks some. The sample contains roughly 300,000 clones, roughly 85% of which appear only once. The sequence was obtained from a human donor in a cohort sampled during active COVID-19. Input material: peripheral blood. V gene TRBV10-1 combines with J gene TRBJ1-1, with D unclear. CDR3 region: CASGEGPEAFF. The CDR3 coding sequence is TGCGCCAGCGGGGAGGGTCCTGAAGCTTTCTTT.